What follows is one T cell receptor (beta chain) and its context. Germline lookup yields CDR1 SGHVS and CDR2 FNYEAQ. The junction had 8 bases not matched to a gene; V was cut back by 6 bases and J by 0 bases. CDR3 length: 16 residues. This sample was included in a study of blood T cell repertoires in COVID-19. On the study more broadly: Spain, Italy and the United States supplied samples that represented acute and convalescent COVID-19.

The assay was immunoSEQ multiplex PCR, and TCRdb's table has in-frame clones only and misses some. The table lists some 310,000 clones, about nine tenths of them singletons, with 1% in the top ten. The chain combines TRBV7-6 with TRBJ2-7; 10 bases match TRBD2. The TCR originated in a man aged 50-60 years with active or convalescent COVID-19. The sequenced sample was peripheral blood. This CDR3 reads CASRRTSGASSYEQYF. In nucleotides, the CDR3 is TGTGCCAGCAGACGTACTAGCGGGGCAAGCTCCTACGAGCAGTACTTC.